Presented here are 27 T cell receptor beta chains from one specimen sequenced in a study of regulatory T cells in long-lasting Graves disease. Both iRepertoire HTBI primers and Arm-PCR of CDR3 regions were used to build the TCR beta libraries. MiXCR, run by TCRdb on the multiplex PCR reads, gives a single entry per CDR3 protein. In the table there are 500,000 or so distinct CDR3 sequences, 15% to 20% of which are singletons. Time point: newly diagnosed GD, antithyroid drugs for less than 3 months. Making the TCR library involved RNA that had been extracted from PBMCs. The sample was also reused in another study, on T cells in Graves' hyperthyroidism and ophthalmopathy.

Sequences were derived from peripheral blood mononuclear cells (PBMCs), sampled at new diagnosis, from a patient treated with antithyroid drugs. These receptors all come from a woman aged 35 to 60 with Graves disease.

The V gene is TRBV7-3, the J gene TRBJ1-1; D is undetermined. Germline V gene lookup returns CDR1 SGHTA and CDR2 FQGTGA. CDR3 size: 12 residues. The germline V and J ends were trimmed by 5 bases and 4 bases, with 8 bases remaining between them. CDR3 region: CASSPYSTEAFF. The CDR3 DNA sequence: TGTGCCAGCAGCCCCTATAGCACTGAAGCTTTCTTT.

The sample holds many counts of this clonotype. V is TRBV7-9 and J is TRBJ1-1; D unclear. The CDR3 totals 13 residues. The germline V gene encodes CDR1 SEHNR and CDR2 FQNEAQ (reference sequence). V shed 5 bases and J shed 7 bases, with 14 bases lying between them. The CDR3 here is CASSTYGAVEAFF. The CDR3 DNA is TGTGCCAGCAGCACGTATGGCGCGGTTGAAGCTTTCTTT.

The table lists this clonotype with many counts. The chain is built from TRBV15 and TRBJ1-1; TRBD1 is a possible D gene (6 bases). In germline, CDR1 is LNHNV, CDR2 YYDKDF (reference sequence). The V end was cut by 1 base, the J end by 1 base, with 10 bases between. The CDR3 totals 15 residues. The CDR3 nucleotides read TGTGCCACCAGCAGAGCCCAGGGGCCGAACACTGAAGCTTTCTTT. Translating gives CATSRAQGPNTEAFF.

In this sample, this clonotype turned up a few times. The rearrangement uses TRBV9 and TRBJ2-2; 9 nucleotides line up with TRBD1. CDR3 length equals 15 residues. CDR1 is SGDLS and CDR2 is YYNGEE in the germline V gene. Trimming took 0 bases from V and 7 from J; bases not matched to a gene: 4. CDR3 in DNA: TGTGCCAGCAGCGTAGCACAGGGGGCGGTCGGGGAGCTGTTTTTT. Residues: CASSVAQGAVGELFF.

This clonotype came up many times. CDR3 region: CSARGRGNTGELFF. DNA for the CDR3: TGCAGTGCTAGAGGACGGGGGAACACCGGGGAGCTGTTTTTT. The V and J genes are TRBV20-1 and TRBJ2-2; D is possibly TRBD2 (5 bases). The ends were cut back, 1 base at V and 1 base at J, with 7 bases in the middle. Germline V gene lookup returns CDR1 DFQATT and CDR2 SNEGSKA (reference sequence). The CDR3 runs to 14 residues.

This clonotype was observed at least ten times. This chain uses TRBV4-1 with TRBJ1-2; D not certain. The CDR3 is made up of 13 amino acids. The V end was cut by 1 base, the J end by 3 bases, with 6 bases between. Per germline, CDR1 MGHRA and CDR2 YSYEKL. CDR3 loop: CASSQGPYYGYTF. CDR3 nucleotide sequence: TGCGCCAGCAGCCAAGGTCCATACTATGGCTACACCTTC.

This chain joins TRBV4-1 and TRBJ2-7, with D unclear. The CDR3 runs to 15 residues. Trimming removed 4 bases from V and 0 bases from J, with 13 bases in between. The germline gives CDR1 MGHRA, CDR2 YSYEKL. The CDR3 spells CASSLTDGPSYEQYF. CDR3 in DNA: TGCGCCAGCAGCCTTACCGACGGACCCTCCTACGAGCAGTACTTC.

The gene calls are TRBV7-9 and TRBJ2-7, with D perhaps matching TRBD1 (5 bases). Germline V gene sequence: CDR1 SEHNR, CDR2 FQNEAQ (reference sequence). The CDR3 covers 13 residues. V dropped 0 bases and J dropped 8 bases, with 11 bases sitting between them. The CDR3 region has the DNA TGTGCCAGCAGCTTAGCGCCCTTGGGGCAGCAGTACTTC. Protein sequence: CASSLAPLGQQYF. The full variable domain, rest sourced from reference TRBV7-9 and TRBJ2-7, is DTGVSQNPRHKITKRGQNVTFRCDPISEHNRLYWYRQTLGQGPEFLTYFQNEAQLEKSRLLSDRFSAERPKGSFSTLEIQRTEQGDSAMYLCASSLAPLGQQYFGPGTRLTVT.

The CDR3 region is CASSYGGGVGTDTQYF. For the CDR3, the DNA is TGTGCCAGCAGTTACGGGGGGGGAGTGGGCACAGATACGCAGTATTTT. This rearrangement joins TRBV6-5 to TRBJ2-3; 7 bases map to TRBD2. CDR1 and CDR2 from the germline V gene are MNHEY and SVGAGI. The V and J ends lost 2 bases and 1 base, in that order; junction bases with no gene match: 6. The CDR3 loop spans 16 amino acids.

In this sample, this clonotype turned up once. This chain connects TRBV20-1 to TRBJ1-1; no reliable D call. There are 12 residues in the CDR3. Deletions cut 4 bases from V and 5 bases from J, with 11 bases between. From germline, CDR1 is DFQATT and CDR2 SNEGSKA (reference sequence). CDR3 sequence: CSAKDGRTEAFF. The CDR3 coding sequence is TGCAGTGCTAAAGATGGACGTACTGAAGCTTTCTTT.

In its sample, this clonotype was seen many times. This sequence joins TRBV28 and TRBJ2-1, with 7 positions matching TRBD1. This CDR3 region has 16 residues. Germline values: CDR1 MDHEN, CDR2 SYDVKM. With 7 bases clipped from V and 2 bases from J, the junction kept 11 bases outside the gene matches. The CDR3 region is CASINSGTVAYNEQFF. CDR3 sequence (DNA): TGTGCCAGCATTAATTCCGGGACAGTGGCCTACAATGAGCAGTTCTTC. The full variable domain, completed using reference TRBV28 and TRBJ2-1, is DVKVTQSSRYLVKRTGEKVFLECVQDMDHENMFWYRQDPGLGLRLIYFSYDVKMKEKGDIPEGYSVSREKKERFSLILESASTNQTSMYLCASINSGTVAYNEQFFGPGTRLTVL.

This clonotype was picked up one time. The V gene is TRBV3-1, the J gene TRBJ1-1; D not certain. V dropped 0 bases and J dropped 2 bases, with 13 bases sitting between them. The V gene's germline CDR1 is LGHDT and CDR2 YNNKEL (reference sequence). The CDR3 has 16 amino acids. The CDR3 region has the DNA TGTGCCAGCAGCCAAGAGGCACTTAAACATAACACTGAAGCTTTCTTT. Its translation: CASSQEALKHNTEAFF.

This clonotype showed up just a few times. A far larger clone differs by one base, so this is likely a read error. The chain joins TRBV6-1 to TRBJ1-1, with D perhaps matching TRBD1 (6 bases). The CDR3 runs 13 residues. V was shortened by 6 bases and J by 1 base, with 9 bases between the two germline ends. Germline V CDR1 and CDR2: MNHNS, SASEGT. CDR3 region: CASRYRENTEAFF. As DNA, the CDR3 is TGTGCCAGCAGATACAGGGAGAACACTGAAGCTTTCTTT.

There are many counts of this clonotype. This chain joins TRBV12-3 or TRBV12-4 and TRBJ1-3, with D perhaps TRBD1 (5 bases). Trimming removed 6 bases from V and 4 bases from J, with 16 bases in between. This CDR3 is 15 amino acids long. The CDR3: CASRLQGPGGNTIYF. CDR3 coding DNA: TGTGCCAGCAGACTGCAGGGTCCTGGAGGAAACACCATATATTTT.

This clonotype occurred a few times. V is TRBV9 and J is TRBJ1-6, with D possibly matching TRBD1 (6 bases). Germline V gene sequence: CDR1 SGDLS, CDR2 YYNGEE. Deletions cut 3 bases from V and 6 bases from J, with 7 bases between. CDR3 size: 13 residues. CDR3 nucleotide sequence: TGTGCCAGCAGCGGAGGGGGTAATTCACCCCTCCACTTT. This gives the protein CASSGGGNSPLHF.

This clonotype was seen a few times. A junction boundary mismatches the germline segment, possibly from a read error. The chain recombines TRBV2 with TRBJ2-1, with 10 positions matching TRBD1. The CDR3 loop spans 15 amino acids. Germline V gives CDR1 SNHLY, CDR2 FYNNEI. This CDR3 reads CASRGGTGAPAEQFF. The CDR3 DNA follows: TGCGCCAGCAGGGGTGGGACAGGGGCCCCGGCTGAGCAGTTCTTC. Based on the CDR3 plus reference TRBV2 and TRBJ2-1, the full variable domain is EPEVTQTPSHQVTQMGQEVILRCVPISNHLYFYWYRQILGQKVEFLVSFYNNEISEKSEIFDDQFSVERPDGSNFTLKIRSTKLEDSAMYFCASRGGTGAPAEQFFGPGTRLTVL.

This clonotype was observed a few times. This chain uses TRBV12-3 or TRBV12-4 with TRBJ1-5; D is possibly TRBD1 (5 bases). With 4 bases removed from V and 4 bases from J, the gap between germline ends came to 11 bases. There are 14 residues in the CDR3. CDR3 sequence: CASSSGRTNQPQHF. DNA for the CDR3: TGTGCCAGCAGTTCGGGACGAACGAATCAGCCCCAGCATTTT.

The rearrangement uses TRBV4-1 and TRBJ2-2, with 10 bases identical to TRBD2. The CDR3 length is 16 residues. After removal of 3 bases from V and 4 bases from J, the junction contained 5 bases not matched to a gene. Germline values: CDR1 MGHRA, CDR2 YSYEKL. The CDR3 loop is CASSQGSGGSTGELFF. In DNA form, the CDR3 reads TGCGCCAGCAGCCAGGGTAGCGGGGGGAGCACCGGGGAGCTGTTTTTT.

The CDR3 DNA follows: TGCGCCAGCAGCCAAGAATGGGGAGTTCAATACGAGCAGTACTTC. Protein: CASSQEWGVQYEQYF. The chain recombines TRBV4-1 with TRBJ2-7; D may be TRBD2 (5 bases). CDR3 size: 15 residues. Germline V gives CDR1 MGHRA, CDR2 YSYEKL. Trimming took 0 bases from V and 4 from J, leaving 13 bases between them.

This clonotype was recorded many times. V and J are TRBV13 and TRBJ2-3, with 12 positions matching TRBD1. The CDR3 has 16 residues. Germline lookup yields CDR1 PRHDT and CDR2 FYEKMQ (reference sequence). V lost 6 bases, J lost 5 bases, and 9 bases stayed unmatched. CDR3 protein: CASSGGQGAREDTQYF. The CDR3, as DNA: TGTGCCAGCAGTGGGGGACAGGGGGCGAGAGAAGATACGCAGTATTTT.

This chain joins TRBV18 and TRBJ2-1; 11 bases match TRBD1. Germline trimming cut 1 base from V and 3 bases from J; bases unmatched to any gene: 5. Germline V gene lookup returns CDR1 KGHSH and CDR2 LQKENI. The CDR3 runs 17 residues. CDR3: CASSPRAGTGGYNEQFF. Here the CDR3 DNA reads TGTGCCAGCTCACCACGGGCCGGGACAGGGGGCTACAATGAGCAGTTCTTC.

The chain recombines TRBV5-6 with TRBJ2-1; D is unresolved. With 1 base removed from V and 10 bases from J, the gap between germline ends came to 6 bases. This CDR3 region has 11 residues. Germline values: CDR1 SGHDT, CDR2 YYEEEE. Written as DNA, the CDR3 is TGTGCCAGCAGCTTGATTCAGGAGCAGTTCTTC. Its protein product is CASSLIQEQFF.

V is TRBV4-1 and J is TRBJ1-6, with D unclear. V was pared by 4 bases and J by 0 bases, with 10 bases between. CDR3 length equals 16 residues. Germline assignment: CDR1 MGHRA and CDR2 YSYEKL. CDR3 nucleotides: TGCGCCAGCAGCCGAGGGCAGAGCTCCTATAATTCACCCCTCCACTTT. Its translation is CASSRGQSSYNSPLHF.

V and J are TRBV7-3 and TRBJ1-1; 8 positions match TRBD1. Germline CDR1 is SGHTA and CDR2 is FQGTGA. This CDR3 region has 15 residues. V lost 5 bases to trimming and J lost 8 bases; unmatched junction nucleotides: 13. The DNA for the CDR3 is TGTGCCAGCAGCCCCAAAGCCCAGGGACAGGCCGAAGCTTTCTTT. Translating gives CASSPKAQGQAEAFF.

This clonotype occurred many times. This chain uses TRBV13 with TRBJ1-1; D possibly corresponds to TRBD1 (5 bases). V was clipped by 0 bases and J by 1 base, with 12 bases between them. CDR3 length equals 16 residues. Germline V gives CDR1 PRHDT, CDR2 FYEKMQ (reference sequence). CDR3 in amino acids: CASSLGAGWSNTEAFF. The CDR3 DNA sequence: TGTGCCAGCAGCTTAGGGGCAGGGTGGTCGAACACTGAAGCTTTCTTT.

In its sample, this clonotype was seen a few times. The V call is TRBV15, the J call TRBJ2-1, with D perhaps TRBD2 (7 bases). Germline assignment: CDR1 LNHNV and CDR2 YYDKDF (reference sequence). The CDR3 is 16 amino acids. Trimming left V 5 bases short and J 4 bases short, with 18 bases between. The CDR3 loop reads CATSGGAGEKYNEQFF. The CDR3 nucleotides are TGTGCCACCAGCGGGGGGGCGGGGGAGAAGTACAATGAGCAGTTCTTC.

For this clonotype: This sequence may be a read error, since a much larger clone differs from it by one base. The chain combines TRBV5-1 with TRBJ2-1; D gene ambiguous. The CDR3 contains 14 residues. Germline V CDR1 and CDR2: SGHRS, YFSETQ. CDR3 in DNA: TGCGCCAGCAGCTTGGTGATCGGTTCCAGTGAGCAGTCCTTC. This translates into CASSLVIGSSEQSF.